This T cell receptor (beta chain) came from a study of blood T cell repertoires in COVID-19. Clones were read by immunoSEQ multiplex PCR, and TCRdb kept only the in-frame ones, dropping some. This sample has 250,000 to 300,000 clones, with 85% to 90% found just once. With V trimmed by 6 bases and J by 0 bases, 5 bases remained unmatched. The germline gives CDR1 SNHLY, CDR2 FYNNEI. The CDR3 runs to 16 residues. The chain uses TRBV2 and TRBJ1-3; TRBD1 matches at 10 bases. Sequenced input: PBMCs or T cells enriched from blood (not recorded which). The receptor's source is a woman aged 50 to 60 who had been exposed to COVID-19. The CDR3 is CASSWTGGSSGNTIYF. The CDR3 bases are TGTGCCAGCAGCTGGACAGGGGGGAGCTCTGGAAACACCATATATTTT.